The 6 T cell receptor beta chains listed next were all sequenced from one sample in a study of T cells expressing NK-cell markers. TCRdb re-analyzed the 5' RACE reads; it lists each CDR3 protein once, without DNA. Its table lists some 140,000 distinct CDR3 sequences. The sequenced sample was blood T cells: a sorted CD56 or NKG2C T cell subset, CD4+ or CD8+ T cells, or bulk PBMC T cells (not recorded which). The receptors here all came from a woman aged 50 to 65 in good health.

The genes are TRBV10-3 and TRBJ2-7; TCRdb's D call of TRBD1 is untestable without DNA. The CDR3 has 14 residues. Germline CDR1 ENHRY, CDR2 SYGVKD. CDR3 loop: CAIGRTGTMDEQYF.

The rearrangement uses TRBV6-5 and TRBJ2-7; TCRdb indicates TRBD1, and absent DNA this call remains unverified. This CDR3 has 15 amino acids. Germline assignment: CDR1 MNHEY and CDR2 SVGAGI. CDR3: CASRPGTGGGYEQYF.

The chain has TRBV2 and TRBJ2-2; the TCRdb D gene call, TRBD2, has no DNA to confirm it. CDR1 SNHLY and CDR2 FYNNEI come from the germline V gene. The CDR3 totals 15 residues. The CDR3: CASTPTEGTGGELFF.

J is TRBJ2-1 and V is TRBV7-9; as DNA is missing, the TRBD2 call by TCRdb cannot be tested. This CDR3 region has 15 residues. Germline CDR1 is SEHNR and CDR2 is FQNEAQ (reference sequence). CDR3 region: CASSLWSGGLNEQFF.

J is TRBJ2-5 and V is TRBV21-1; TCRdb gives TRBD2 as the D gene, but with no DNA this cannot be confirmed. TRBV21-1 is an annotated pseudogene. The CDR3 is 18 residues long. The CDR3 is CASSKGGPSECPWETQYF.

This chain joins TRBV6-5 and TRBJ2-1; TCRdb selects TRBD2, and the lack of DNA leaves this call unchecked. Germline V gives CDR1 MNHEY, CDR2 SVGAGI. CDR3 length: 14 residues. CDR3 sequence reads: CASRALGENNEQFF.